This TCR beta chain appears in the sequencing data of a study of control samples from healthy donors and cancer patients. Germline trimming cut 3 bases from V and 3 bases from J; bases unmatched to any gene: 6. CDR3 length equals 16 residues. CDR1 is SGHRS and CDR2 is YFSETQ in the germline V gene. Repertoires were generated with immunoSEQ multiplex PCR, while TCRdb's copy carries only in-frame clones and drops some. The sample consists of about 26,000 clones, around 83% of them appearing once. The chain is built from TRBV5-1 and TRBJ2-2; TRBD1 agrees at 9 bases. The sequence came from a man in his fifties or sixties with colorectal cancer. The sequencing input was PBMCs. CDR3 in amino acids: CASSSGTGLDTGELFF. The CDR3 DNA is TGCGCCAGCAGCTCCGGGACAGGGTTGGACACCGGGGAGCTGTTTTTT. The full variable domain, in which reference TRBV5-1 and TRBJ2-2 provide the parts outside the CDR3, is KAGVTQTPRYLIKTRGQQVTLSCSPISGHRSVSWYQQTPGQGLQFLFEYFSETQRNKGNFPGRFSGRQFSNSRSEMNVSTLELGDSALYLCASSSGTGLDTGELFFGEGSRLTVL.